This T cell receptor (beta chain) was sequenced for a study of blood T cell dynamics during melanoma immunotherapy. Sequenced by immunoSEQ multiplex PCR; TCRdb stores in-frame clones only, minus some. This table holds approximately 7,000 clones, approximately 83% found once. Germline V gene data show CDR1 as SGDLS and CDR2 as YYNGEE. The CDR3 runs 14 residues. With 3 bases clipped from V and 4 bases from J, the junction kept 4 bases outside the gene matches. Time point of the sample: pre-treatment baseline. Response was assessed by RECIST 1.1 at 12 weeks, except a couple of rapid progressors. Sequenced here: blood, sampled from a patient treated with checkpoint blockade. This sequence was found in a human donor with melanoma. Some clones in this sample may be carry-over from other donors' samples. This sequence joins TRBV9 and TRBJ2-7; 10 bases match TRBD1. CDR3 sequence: CASSGQGAGYEQYF. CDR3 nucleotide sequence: TGTGCCAGCAGCGGACAGGGGGCTGGGTACGAGCAGTACTTC.